Listed below are T cell receptor beta chains from one sample, sequenced in a study of spatial heterogeneity in lung cancer. TCRdb ran MiXCR on the 5' RACE reads and lists one entry per CDR3 protein. The table shows under 11,000 distinct CDR3 sequences, with 4.5% to 7% occurring only once. Source: PBMCs, taken at surgery. The receptors here all came from a male donor with early-stage non-small cell lung cancer. Each CDR3 is given with its conserved first and last residue. A D gene is named only where the DNA matches it firmly. A clone size is listed for some rows: how often the clone was seen (once, few, many), or a class if it is expanded.

abundance,v_gene,j_gene,d_gene,CDR3aa,CDR3nt
many,TRBV20-1,TRBJ2-5,TRBD2,CSAVGTSAEETQYF,TGCAGTGCAGTGGGGACTAGCGCTGAAGAGACCCAGTACTTC
NA,TRBV28,TRBJ1-2,NA,CAGSAGYGYTF,TGTGCCGGGTCTGCGGGCTATGGCTACACCTTC
many,TRBV6-6,TRBJ2-5,NA,CATHPGIETQYF,TGTGCCACCCACCCGGGTATAGAGACCCAGTACTTC
many,TRBV20-1,TRBJ2-7,NA,CSAPTRRNSYEQYF,TGCAGTGCCCCGACGCGCCGGAACTCCTACGAGCAGTACTTC
few,TRBV28,TRBJ1-1,NA,CASSLTAANTEAFF,TGTGCCAGCAGTTTGACAGCAGCGAACACTGAAGCTTTCTTT
many,TRBV12-3/TRBV12-4,TRBJ2-7,NA,CASSFRSMTEYEQYF,TGTGCCAGCAGTTTTCGCTCCATGACAGAGTACGAGCAGTACTTC
NA,TRBV2,TRBJ2-4,NA,CASSPGHPLAKNIQYF,TGTGCCAGCAGTCCCGGGCACCCTCTAGCCAAAAACATTCAGTACTTC
medium-sized,TRBV18,TRBJ2-1,TRBD1,CASSPNAPGQGINEQFF,TGTGCCAGCTCACCGAACGCCCCGGGACAGGGGATCAATGAGCAGTTCTTC
many,TRBV6-2/TRBV6-3,TRBJ2-7,NA,CASRLALREQYF,TGTGCCAGCAGACTAGCCCTCCGCGAGCAGTACTTC
medium-sized,TRBV19,TRBJ2-2,NA,CASSNPNTGELFF,TGTGCCAGTAGTAATCCGAACACCGGGGAGCTGTTTTTT
few,TRBV9,TRBJ2-1,TRBD2,CASSARSGSSYNEQFF,TGTGCCAGCAGCGCCCGGAGCGGGAGTTCCTACAATGAGCAGTTCTTC
NA,TRBV20-1,TRBJ2-2,TRBD2,CSARGTSGGPANTGELFF,TGCAGTGCTAGAGGGACTAGCGGGGGCCCCGCGAACACCGGGGAGCTGTTTTTT
many,TRBV10-3,TRBJ2-3,TRBD2,CATRTSESTDTQYF,TGTGCCACCAGAACTAGCGAAAGCACAGATACGCAGTATTTT
medium-sized,TRBV12-3/TRBV12-4,TRBJ1-5,NA,CASSPKGIGNQPQHF,TGTGCCAGCAGTCCAAAGGGGATCGGCAATCAGCCCCAGCATTTT
many,TRBV6-2/TRBV6-3,TRBJ2-1,TRBD2,CASRGASGRGNEQFF,TGTGCCAGCAGAGGGGCTAGCGGGAGGGGGAATGAGCAGTTCTTC
few,TRBV20-1,TRBJ1-1,TRBD1,CSAHSTGGFTEAFF,TGCAGTGCGCATTCGACAGGGGGCTTCACTGAAGCTTTCTTT
few,TRBV5-1,TRBJ2-3,TRBD2,CASSWMRGASTDTQYF,TGCGCCAGCAGCTGGATGCGGGGGGCAAGCACAGATACGCAGTATTTT
many,TRBV29-1,TRBJ2-5,NA,CSAETGGETQYF,TGCAGCGCCGAGACAGGCGGGGAGACCCAGTACTTC
many,TRBV28,TRBJ1-5,NA,CASSFGVQPQHF,TGTGCCAGCAGTTTTGGGGTCCAGCCCCAGCATTTT
many,TRBV7-6,TRBJ2-2,TRBD1,CASSPHGQDGPGELFF,TGTGCCAGCAGCCCTCACGGACAGGATGGGCCCGGGGAGCTGTTTTTT
medium-sized,TRBV29-1,TRBJ1-1,NA,CSVAEGFLARYEAFF,TGCAGCGTTGCTGAGGGATTCCTCGCCCGGTATGAAGCTTTCTTT
medium-sized,TRBV7-9,TRBJ2-5,NA,CASSGDQETQYF,TGTGCCAGCAGCGGGGACCAAGAGACCCAGTACTTC
many,TRBV11-2,TRBJ1-2,NA,CASSLDPGLSGYTF,TGTGCCAGCAGCTTAGATCCGGGGCTGAGTGGCTACACCTTC
NA,TRBV12-3/TRBV12-4,TRBJ2-1,NA,CASSWGAHNEQFF,TGTGCCAGCAGTTGGGGAGCGCACAATGAGCAGTTCTTC
many,TRBV29-1,TRBJ2-1,TRBD2,CSVARTSGGNEQFF,TGCAGCGTTGCCCGGACTAGCGGGGGGAATGAGCAGTTCTTC
many,TRBV21-1,TRBJ2-1,NA,CASISGRACNEQFF,TGTGCCAGCATCAGCGGGAGGGCCTGCAATGAGCAGTTCTTC
many,TRBV5-1,TRBJ2-1,NA,CASSLETTYNEQFF,TGCGCCAGCAGCTTGGAGACTACCTACAATGAGCAGTTCTTC
many,TRBV2,TRBJ2-5,TRBD2,CASSETAGAETQYF,TGTGCCAGCAGTGAAACAGCGGGGGCCGAGACCCAGTACTTC
NA,TRBV28,TRBJ1-1,NA,CASSLRADTEAFF,TGTGCCAGCAGTTTACGGGCGGACACTGAAGCTTTCTTT